This passage covers 27 T cell receptor beta chains from one sample sequenced in a study of blood T cells in healthy people across ages. Alongside a J-beta primer mix, a sample-barcoded 5' primer served in a second PCR lasting about 7 to 11 cycles. TCRdb independently ran MiXCR on the 5' RACE reads; one entry per CDR3 protein. The sample lists 500,000 to 550,000 distinct CDR3 sequences, about 24% occurring once. These data were also reused for a study on T cells of mothers and their children.

Sample: blood. The receptors shown here come from a boy younger than 18 in good health.

The V gene is TRBV4-3, the J gene TRBJ2-1, with 11 bases lining up with TRBD2. Trimming cost V 8 bases and J 7 bases; bases outside gene matches: 13. The CDR3 extends over 16 amino acids. Germline V gives CDR1 LGHNA, CDR2 YSLEER. This chain's CDR3 is CASAISGLAGLNEQFF. The CDR3 bases are TGCGCCAGCGCCATCTCCGGACTAGCGGGCTTAAATGAGCAGTTCTTC.

The gene calls are TRBV9 and TRBJ1-2; D gene unclear. The V end was cut by 0 bases, the J end by 5 bases, with 11 bases between. In germline, CDR1 is SGDLS, CDR2 YYNGEE. The CDR3 length is 14 residues. This CDR3 is CASSVATAGYGYTF. The CDR3 DNA sequence: TGTGCCAGCAGCGTAGCTACGGCGGGTTATGGCTACACCTTC.

The chain employs TRBV12-3 or TRBV12-4 and TRBJ2-7; D possibly uses TRBD1 or TRBD2 (5 bases each). V lost 4 bases, J lost 4 bases, and 20 bases lay in between. This CDR3 has 16 residues. This chain's CDR3 is CASSSVGPGSGYEQYF. For the CDR3, the DNA is TGTGCCAGCAGTTCCGTAGGGCCGGGGTCAGGGTACGAGCAGTACTTC.

This clonotype has ten or more counts. The V call is TRBV7-9, the J call TRBJ2-4; possibly TRBD2 for D (5 bases). The CDR3 is 18 residues long. Germline V CDR1 and CDR2: SEHNR, FQNEAQ (reference sequence). The ends were cut back, 1 base at V and 0 bases at J, with 16 bases in the middle. The DNA of the CDR3 is TGTGCCAGCAGCTTAGAAAGGGCGGGTCCTTCAGCCAAAAACATTCAGTACTTC. Translation: CASSLERAGPSAKNIQYF.

This rearrangement joins TRBV12-3 or TRBV12-4 to TRBJ2-1; TRBD2 might be the D (6 bases). The V end lost 0 bases, the J end lost 5 bases, and 8 bases lay between the germline ends. This CDR3 is 14 amino acids long. CDR3 sequence reads: CASSLARRDNEQFF. CDR3 nucleotides: TGTGCCAGCAGTTTAGCTAGGAGGGACAATGAGCAGTTCTTC.

This clonotype was seen a few times. V gene TRBV5-1 combines with J gene TRBJ2-1; weak D call: TRBD2 (6 bases). The V gene's germline CDR1 is SGHRS and CDR2 YFSETQ. The V end lost 3 bases, the J end lost 8 bases, and 15 bases lay between the germline ends. The CDR3 runs to 14 residues. The CDR3 DNA reads as TGCGCCAGCAGCTCGGGACTGGAGAACGATGAGCAGTTCTTC. Translation gives CASSSGLENDEQFF.

This clonotype has a handful of counts. V and J are TRBV20-1 and TRBJ2-5, with 10 nucleotides matching TRBD2. Germline V gives CDR1 DFQATT, CDR2 SNEGSKA (reference sequence). The CDR3 is made up of 14 amino acids. Losses at the gene ends were 2 bases for V and 5 bases for J; bases not matched to a gene: 5. CDR3 sequence: CSARPAGGLETQYF. The CDR3 DNA follows: TGCAGTGCTAGACCAGCGGGGGGGCTGGAGACCCAGTACTTC.

The chain couples TRBV20-1 to TRBJ2-5, with 7 nucleotides matching TRBD2. The J call may not be correct, given that the DNA end is closer to TRBJ2-1. CDR3 size: 14 residues. Looked up from germline, CDR1 is DFQATT and CDR2 is SNEGSKA (reference sequence). CDR3 bases: TGCAGTGCCCTTAGAGCGGGGCATGGCAATGAGCAGTTCTTC. This codes for CSALRAGHGNEQFF.

This clonotype occurred a few times. The chain recombines TRBV28 with TRBJ2-1; possible D gene TRBD1, 5 bases. The CDR3 runs 13 residues. CDR1 and CDR2 (germline): MDHEN, SYDVKM. Trimming pared 6 bases from V and 8 bases from J, leaving 14 bases between. As DNA, the CDR3 is TGTGCCAGCAGCAGGGCCGAGATTGATGAGCAGTTCTTC. This gives the protein CASSRAEIDEQFF.

This sequence joins TRBV12-3 or TRBV12-4 and TRBJ2-1, with D unresolved. V lost 2 bases, J lost 10 bases, and 9 bases lay in between. The CDR3 runs to 12 residues. In DNA form, the CDR3 reads TGTGCCAGCAGTTTAAAGACGGACGAGCAGTTCTTC. This codes for CASSLKTDEQFF.

The gene calls are TRBV5-1 and TRBJ1-1; D might be TRBD1 (6 bases). With 0 bases removed from V and 6 bases from J, the gap between germline ends came to 9 bases. Germline V lookup: CDR1 SGHRS, CDR2 YFSETQ. The CDR3 has 13 residues. CDR3 sequence reads: CASSLDRVPEAFF. CDR3 DNA: TGCGCCAGCAGCTTGGACAGGGTCCCTGAAGCTTTCTTT.

The chain recombines TRBV4-3 with TRBJ2-7; D not resolved. This CDR3 spans 15 amino acids. Deletions cut 0 bases from V and 0 bases from J, with 9 bases between. The V gene's germline CDR1 is LGHNA and CDR2 YSLEER. The CDR3: CASSQEVDLSYEQYF. Written as DNA, the CDR3 is TGCGCCAGCAGCCAAGAAGTGGACCTCTCCTACGAGCAGTACTTC.

The chain recombines TRBV9 with TRBJ2-5; TRBD1 matches 10 bases. This CDR3 region has 14 residues. After removal of 0 bases from V and 5 bases from J, the junction contained 1 base not matched to a gene. Germline V gives CDR1 SGDLS, CDR2 YYNGEE. In DNA form, the CDR3 reads TGTGCCAGCAGCGTAGGGGGACAGGGGGAGACCCAGTACTTC. Amino acid sequence: CASSVGGQGETQYF.

This clonotype was picked up many times. The chain recombines TRBV9 with TRBJ2-4; TRBD1 is a possible D gene (6 bases). Trimming pared 3 bases from V and 7 bases from J, leaving 20 bases between. The CDR3 consists of 16 residues. Germline-derived CDR1 and CDR2 are SGDLS and YYNGEE. The chain's CDR3 is CASSENWDTFGNIQYF. The CDR3 DNA sequence: TGTGCCAGCAGCGAAAACTGGGACACCTTTGGGAACATTCAGTACTTC.

This sequence joins TRBV24-1 and TRBJ1-1; tentatively, D is TRBD1 (6 bases). CDR1 is KGHDR and CDR2 is SFDVKD in the germline V gene. The CDR3 spans 14 residues. Trimming removed 7 bases at V and 4 bases at J, with 15 bases between. The CDR3 reads CATRETGRSTEAFF. The CDR3 coding sequence is TGTGCCACCAGAGAGACAGGACGAAGCACTGAAGCTTTCTTT.

V is TRBV7-2 and J is TRBJ2-5; TRBD2 agrees at 10 bases. The assigned J gene may be wrong: the sequence end matches TRBJ2-7 better. The CDR3 is made up of 15 amino acids. The V gene's germline CDR1 is SGHTA and CDR2 FQGNSA. CDR3 residues: CASSPRTSGSYEQYF. In nucleotides, the CDR3 is TGTGCCAGCAGCCCTCGGACTAGCGGCTCCTACGAGCAGTACTTC.

The chain employs TRBV6-1 and TRBJ2-5, with no clear D. The end of the DNA fits TRBJ2-7 better, so the J call may be wrong. The CDR3 consists of 13 residues. Germline loops: CDR1 MNHNS, CDR2 SASEGT. The CDR3 nucleotides are TGTGCCAGCAGTGAACTAGGGAAATACGAGCAGTACTTC. Protein: CASSELGKYEQYF.

In regard to this clonotype: At one boundary the junction diverges from the germline segment, which might be a read error. This rearrangement joins TRBV11-2 to TRBJ1-4; a possible D gene is TRBD1 (5 bases). This CDR3 has 15 residues. The V gene's germline CDR1 is SGHAT and CDR2 FQNNGV. The CDR3 is CASSAGTLRNEKLLF. The CDR3 DNA reads as TGTGCCAGCAGCGCGGGGACGCTTCGGAATGAAAAACTGCTTTTT.

The chain carries TRBV12-3 or TRBV12-4 and TRBJ1-5; D may be TRBD1 (6 bases). This CDR3 has 13 residues. Trimming took off 3 bases at V and 7 bases at J, with 10 bases between the two ends. CDR3 DNA: TGTGCCAGCAGTTTGTCGGGGGCGCAGCCCCAGCATTTT. It codes for CASSLSGAQPQHF.

This rearrangement joins TRBV7-9 to TRBJ2-5; possibly TRBD2 for D (5 bases). Trimming removed 1 base at V and 1 base at J, with 13 bases between. The CDR3 length is 16 residues. Germline CDR1 and CDR2: SEHNR and FQNEAQ (reference sequence). The CDR3 DNA follows: TGTGCCAGCAGCTTAGGAGCCCTAGCAAGCCAAGAGACCCAGTACTTC. This translates into CASSLGALASQETQYF. Full variable domain (remainder filled in from reference TRBV7-9 and TRBJ2-5): DTGVSQNPRHKITKRGQNVTFRCDPISEHNRLYWYRQTLGQGPEFLTYFQNEAQLEKSRLLSDRFSAERPKGSFSTLEIQRTEQGDSAMYLCASSLGALASQETQYFGPGTRLLVL.

This clonotype occurred many times. V gene TRBV20-1 combines with J gene TRBJ2-4; 12 bases are shared with TRBD2. Unmatched junction bases numbered 4, after V lost 0 bases and J lost 7 bases. The CDR3 has 15 amino acids. The germline V gene encodes CDR1 DFQATT and CDR2 SNEGSKA (reference sequence). The CDR3 loop reads CSARDPTSGGNIQYF. In nucleotides, the CDR3 is TGCAGTGCTAGAGATCCGACTAGCGGGGGTAACATTCAGTACTTC.

J is TRBJ2-3 and V is TRBV6-2 or TRBV6-3; 9 bases agree with TRBD2. This CDR3 spans 14 amino acids. V lost 4 bases to trimming and J lost 2 bases; unmatched junction nucleotides: 1. Germline CDR1 is MNHEY and CDR2 is SVGEGT. The CDR3, as DNA: TGTGCCAGCAGTTGGGGACTAGCCACAGATACGCAGTATTTT. Residues: CASSWGLATDTQYF.

The chain joins TRBV20-1 to TRBJ2-1; no definite D call. The V and J ends lost 4 bases and 2 bases respectively, with 12 bases between them. Germline-derived CDR1 and CDR2 are DFQATT and SNEGSKA (reference sequence). This CDR3 is built from 14 residues. This CDR3 is CSATPPGTYNEQFF. The CDR3 DNA sequence: TGCAGTGCTACTCCTCCTGGGACCTACAATGAGCAGTTCTTC.

A remark on this clonotype: A much more abundant neighbour one base away suggests this may be a read error. This chain joins TRBV6-6 and TRBJ1-3, with 10 bases matching TRBD1. CDR3 length: 17 residues. CDR1 and CDR2 from the germline V gene are MNHNY and SVGAGI (reference sequence). CDR3 residues: CASSPLDRGYSGNTMYF. The CDR3 bases are TGTGCCAGCAGTCCGCTGGACAGGGGGTACTCTGGAAACACCATGTATTTT.

This clonotype showed up just a few times. This chain joins TRBV6-6 and TRBJ2-1; D may be TRBD2 (7 bases). Trimming removed 8 bases from V and 2 bases from J, with 19 bases in between. Germline CDR1 MNHNY, CDR2 SVGAGI (reference sequence). The CDR3 extends over 16 amino acids. The CDR3 sequence: CASLGGRGAPYNEQFF. The CDR3 DNA reads TGTGCCAGCCTGGGGGGACGGGGGGCCCCCTACAATGAGCAGTTCTTC.

The genes are TRBV4-2 and TRBJ2-7; 12 nucleotides agree with TRBD2. Trimming removed 4 bases from V and 3 bases from J; junction bases left unmatched: 7. This CDR3 is 16 amino acids long. CDR1 and CDR2 from the germline V gene are LGHNA and YNFKEQ. The CDR3 nucleotides are TGTGCCAGCAGCCTGAGACTAGCGGGAGTTCTCTACGAGCAGTACTTC. Amino acid sequence: CASSLRLAGVLYEQYF.

The chain recombines TRBV20-1 with TRBJ2-5; TRBD2 agrees at 9 bases. Germline V gene data show CDR1 as DFQATT and CDR2 as SNEGSKA (reference sequence). The V segment lost 6 bases and the J segment 10 bases; nucleotides outside the gene matches: 6. This CDR3 spans 11 amino acids. This chain's CDR3 is CSARTSADQYF. The CDR3 DNA reads TGCAGTGCCAGGACTAGCGCGGACCAGTACTTC.